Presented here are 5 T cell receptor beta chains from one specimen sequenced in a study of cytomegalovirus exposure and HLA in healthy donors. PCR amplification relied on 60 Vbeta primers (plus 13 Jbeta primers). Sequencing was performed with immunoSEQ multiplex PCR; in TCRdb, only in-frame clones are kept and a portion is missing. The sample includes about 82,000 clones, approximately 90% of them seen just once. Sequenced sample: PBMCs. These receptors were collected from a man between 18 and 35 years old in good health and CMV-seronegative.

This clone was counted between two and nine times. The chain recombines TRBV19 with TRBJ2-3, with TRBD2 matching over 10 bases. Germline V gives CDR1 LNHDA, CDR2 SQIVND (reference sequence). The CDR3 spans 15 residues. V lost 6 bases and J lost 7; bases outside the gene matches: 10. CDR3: CASSPGLAGANTQYF. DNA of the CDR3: TGTGCCAGTAGCCCTGGGCTAGCGGGGGCGAATACGCAGTATTTT.

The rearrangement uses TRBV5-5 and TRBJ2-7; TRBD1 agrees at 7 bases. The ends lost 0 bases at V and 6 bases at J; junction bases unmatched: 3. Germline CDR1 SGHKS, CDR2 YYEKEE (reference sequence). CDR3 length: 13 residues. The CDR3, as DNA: TGTGCCAGCAGCTTGGAGGGGGCTCGCGAGCAGTACTTC. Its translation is CASSLEGAREQYF.

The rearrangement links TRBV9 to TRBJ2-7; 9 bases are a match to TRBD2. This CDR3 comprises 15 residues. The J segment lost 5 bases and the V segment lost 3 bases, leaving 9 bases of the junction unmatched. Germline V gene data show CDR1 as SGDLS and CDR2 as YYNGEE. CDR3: CASSAFSGSGDEQYF. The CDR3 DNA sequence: TGTGCCAGCAGCGCTTTTAGCGGGAGTGGCGACGAGCAGTACTTC.

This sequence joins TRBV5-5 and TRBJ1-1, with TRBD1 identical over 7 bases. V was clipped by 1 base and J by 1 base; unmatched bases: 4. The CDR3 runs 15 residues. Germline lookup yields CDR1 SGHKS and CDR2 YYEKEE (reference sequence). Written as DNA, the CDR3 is TGTGCCAGCAGCTTGACGGGACAGAAGAACACTGAAGCTTTCTTT. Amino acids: CASSLTGQKNTEAFF.

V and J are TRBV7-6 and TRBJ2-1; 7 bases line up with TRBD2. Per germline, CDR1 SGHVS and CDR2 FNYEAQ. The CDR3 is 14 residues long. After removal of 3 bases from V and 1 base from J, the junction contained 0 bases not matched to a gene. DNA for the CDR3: TGTGCCAGCAGCTTGCGGGAGTCCTACAATGAGCAGTTCTTC. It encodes CASSLRESYNEQFF.